Below, 21 T cell receptor beta chains from the same sample are listed, as sequenced in a study of cytomegalovirus exposure and HLA in healthy donors. The PCR contained 60 Vbeta and 13 Jbeta primers. Repertoires were generated with immunoSEQ multiplex PCR, while TCRdb's copy carries only in-frame clones and drops some. The table includes approximately 140,000 clones, 73% detected once. Sequencing used PBMCs. The source of these receptors is a woman aged 18-35 years in good health and CMV-seronegative.

The V gene is TRBV6-1, the J gene TRBJ1-1; 7 nucleotides align to TRBD1. The CDR3 loop spans 15 amino acids. Germline CDR1 MNHNS, CDR2 SASEGT. Trimming at V came to 8 bases and at J to 1 base, leaving 10 bases not matched to a gene. This CDR3 reads CASERQGLANTEAFF. CDR3 sequence (DNA): TGTGCCAGCGAAAGACAGGGTTTGGCGAACACTGAAGCTTTCTTT.

The rearrangement uses TRBV16 and TRBJ1-1; maybe TRBD1 (6 bases). CDR3 length: 14 amino acids. V gave up 0 bases and J gave up 5 bases, with 10 bases separating them. Germline values: CDR1 KGHSY, CDR2 FQNENV. CDR3 residues: CASSQSGGGTEAFF. The CDR3 nucleotides are TGTGCCAGCAGCCAATCAGGGGGGGGAACTGAAGCTTTCTTT.

This clone was seen once. The rearrangement joins TRBV7-2 to TRBJ1-4; 11 bases are shared with TRBD1. From germline, CDR1 is SGHTA and CDR2 FQGNSA. This CDR3 region has 18 residues. V shed 5 bases and J 0 bases; nucleotides not matched to a gene: 8. This CDR3 is CASSRGQGAFSTNEKLFF. Written as DNA, the CDR3 is TGTGCCAGCAGCCGCGGACAGGGGGCCTTTTCAACTAATGAAAAACTGTTTTTT.

The V gene is TRBV28, the J gene TRBJ2-7, with D possibly matching TRBD2 (5 bases). V lost 2 bases to trimming and J lost 6 bases, with 8 bases between them. CDR1 is MDHEN, CDR2 SYDVKM, per germline. CDR3 length: 12 residues. This CDR3 is CASSLSGVEQYF. DNA of the CDR3: TGTGCCAGCAGTTTAAGCGGAGTCGAGCAGTACTTC. Combining the CDR3 with reference TRBV28 and TRBJ2-7 gives the whole variable domain DVKVTQSSRYLVKRTGEKVFLECVQDMDHENMFWYRQDPGLGLRLIYFSYDVKMKEKGDIPEGYSVSREKKERFSLILESASTNQTSMYLCASSLSGVEQYFGPGTRLTVT.

The CDR3, as DNA: TGTGCCAGCAGCTTAGTAGGGGGCGAGGTATACGAGCAGTACTTC. It encodes CASSLVGGEVYEQYF. This chain connects TRBV7-9 to TRBJ2-7; the match to TRBD1 covers 7 bases. Germline V gene lookup returns CDR1 SEHNR and CDR2 FQNEAQ (reference sequence). The CDR3 covers 15 residues. J gave up 4 bases and V 1 base, and 7 bases lay outside the gene matches.

The genes are TRBV4-1 and TRBJ2-1, with TRBD2 matching over 7 bases. V shed 1 base and J 2 bases; nucleotides not matched to a gene: 5. Germline CDR1 and CDR2: MGHRA and YSYEKL. This CDR3 is 16 amino acids long. The CDR3 spells CASSQGGSGTYNEQFF. Written as DNA, the CDR3 is TGCGCCAGCAGCCAAGGCGGGAGTGGTACCTACAATGAGCAGTTCTTC.

The chain couples TRBV11-3 to TRBJ1-1; 7 bases match TRBD1. The CDR3 totals 13 residues. V shed 8 bases and J 1 base; nucleotides not matched to a gene: 4. The germline gives CDR1 SGHNT, CDR2 YENEEA. Here the CDR3 reads CASQHRGNTEAFF. The DNA for the CDR3 is TGTGCCAGCCAACACAGGGGGAACACTGAAGCTTTCTTT.

The CDR3 reads CASSLQGALGNQPQHF. DNA of the CDR3: TGTGCCAGCAGCTTGCAGGGGGCTCTAGGCAATCAGCCCCAGCATTTT. This rearrangement joins TRBV5-6 to TRBJ1-5, with 8 bases matching TRBD1. CDR3 length equals 16 residues. Germline values: CDR1 SGHDT, CDR2 YYEEEE. The ends lost 1 base at V and 2 bases at J; junction bases unmatched: 5.

J is TRBJ2-1 and V is TRBV10-2; the match to TRBD2 covers 13 bases. CDR1 is WSHSY and CDR2 is SAAADI in the germline V gene. This CDR3 is built from 17 residues. V gave up 2 bases and J gave up 9 bases; unmatched junction bases: 10. CDR3 region: CASSEAGLAGVRGEQFF. DNA of the CDR3: TGCGCCAGCAGTGAGGCCGGACTAGCGGGAGTCCGCGGTGAGCAGTTCTTC.

The V and J genes are TRBV19 and TRBJ1-2, with a weak D call TRBD1 (6 bases). Trimming shortened V by 6 bases and J by 2 bases, and 22 bases separated the two germline ends. This CDR3 contains 17 residues. From germline, CDR1 is LNHDA and CDR2 SQIVND (reference sequence). The CDR3 region is CASSLSGGRGANYGYTF. CDR3 sequence (DNA): TGTGCCAGTAGCCTTTCGGGCGGTCGGGGGGCCAACTATGGCTACACCTTC.

The CDR3 here is CASRTVTYNEQFF. CDR3 sequence (DNA): TGTGCCAGCCGAACGGTTACCTACAATGAGCAGTTCTTC. This rearrangement joins TRBV2 to TRBJ2-1, with D unresolved. The CDR3 extends over 13 amino acids. Germline V lookup: CDR1 SNHLY, CDR2 FYNNEI. Trimming removed 8 bases at V and 2 bases at J, with 10 bases between.

Only one count was recorded for this clone. The chain couples TRBV6-1 to TRBJ2-2, with a tentative D call TRBD1 (5 bases). The CDR3 is 13 residues long. From germline, CDR1 is MNHNS and CDR2 SASEGT. V was clipped by 7 bases and J by 4 bases, with 10 bases between them. For the CDR3, the DNA is TGTGCCAGCACCAGGGTTGGCACCGGGGAGCTGTTTTTT. Translating gives CASTRVGTGELFF.

The genes are TRBV19 and TRBJ1-4, with 9 bases aligning to TRBD1. This CDR3 is 17 amino acids long. The germline CDR1 and CDR2 sequences are LNHDA and SQIVND (reference sequence). The J segment lost 3 bases and the V segment lost 3 bases, leaving 8 bases of the junction unmatched. In DNA form, the CDR3 reads TGTGCCAGTAGTATTTACAGGGGGCAGTTCCCTAATGAAAAACTGTTTTTT. Its translation: CASSIYRGQFPNEKLFF.

The V and J genes are TRBV11-1 and TRBJ2-1, with 7 bases identical to TRBD1. Germline-derived CDR1 and CDR2 are SGHAT and FQDESV (reference sequence). The J segment lost 2 bases and the V segment lost 5 bases, leaving 3 bases of the junction unmatched. The CDR3 loop spans 14 amino acids. CDR3 nucleotides: TGTGCCAGCAGCCCCGACAGGGCCTACAATGAGCAGTTCTTC. Amino acids: CASSPDRAYNEQFF.

This clone appeared a few times. The V and J genes are TRBV2 and TRBJ2-7; TRBD1 matches at 8 bases. With 4 bases clipped from V and 0 bases from J, the junction kept 2 bases outside the gene matches. Germline V CDR1 and CDR2: SNHLY, FYNNEI. The CDR3 has 14 residues. The CDR3 sequence is CASSGQGSSYEQYF. CDR3 DNA: TGTGCCAGCAGTGGACAGGGGAGCTCCTACGAGCAGTACTTC.

Notes on this clone: Other DNA sequences in the same sample also yield this CDR3. This chain links TRBV2 with TRBJ1-3, with 7 bases fitting TRBD1. This CDR3 is built from 14 residues. J gave up 0 bases and V 5 bases, and 1 base lay outside the gene matches. Germline CDR1 SNHLY, CDR2 FYNNEI. DNA for the CDR3: TGTGCCAGCAGTCGACAGGGCTCTGGAAACACCATATATTTT. Its translation is CASSRQGSGNTIYF.

The chain is built from TRBV7-2 and TRBJ1-1; D gene ambiguous. The CDR3 consists of 15 residues. Germline V CDR1 and CDR2: SGHTA, FQGNSA. V was cut by 2 bases and J by 0 bases, with 10 bases left in between. CDR3 sequence (DNA): TGTGCCAGCAGCTTAAAAATCTCGTTGAACACTGAAGCTTTCTTT. Its translation is CASSLKISLNTEAFF.

This chain connects TRBV2 to TRBJ2-3; a weak D match, TRBD2 (5 bases). The CDR3 runs to 16 residues. V was trimmed by 4 bases and J by 5 bases, leaving 19 bases between them. Germline CDR1 SNHLY, CDR2 FYNNEI. The CDR3 here is CASSAPSGSPIDTQYF. CDR3 nucleotides: TGTGCCAGCAGTGCCCCCAGCGGTTCTCCGATAGATACGCAGTATTTT.

V usage is TRBV19 and J usage is TRBJ1-2; D unclear. Germline V gives CDR1 LNHDA, CDR2 SQIVND (reference sequence). V lost 5 bases and J lost 2, with 9 bases in between. This CDR3 region has 13 residues. The CDR3 protein is CASSWRGNYGYTF. CDR3 in DNA: TGTGCCAGTAGTTGGCGGGGAAACTATGGCTACACCTTC.

This clone was seen only a few times. The chain has TRBV5-1 and TRBJ2-5; 7 bases line up with TRBD1. V shed 4 bases, J shed 3 bases, and the junction held 3 bases outside the gene matches. This CDR3 comprises 13 residues. Germline assignment: CDR1 SGHRS and CDR2 YFSETQ. In nucleotides, the CDR3 is TGCGCCAGCAGCCCTGGACAGGAAGAGACCCAGTACTTC. This sequence encodes CASSPGQEETQYF.

The chain employs TRBV7-9 and TRBJ2-5; TRBD2 matches at 10 bases. With 5 bases clipped from V and 4 bases from J, the junction kept 4 bases outside the gene matches. Germline V lookup: CDR1 SEHNR, CDR2 FQNEAQ (reference sequence). This CDR3 is built from 14 residues. The DNA for the CDR3 is TGTGCCAGCAGCACCCGGACTAGCGGAGAGACCCAGTACTTC. Translation: CASSTRTSGETQYF. Based on the CDR3 plus reference TRBV7-9 and TRBJ2-5, the full variable domain is DTGVSQNPRHKITKRGQNVTFRCDPISEHNRLYWYRQTLGQGPEFLTYFQNEAQLEKSRLLSDRFSAERPKGSFSTLEIQRTEQGDSAMYLCASSTRTSGETQYFGPGTRLLVL.